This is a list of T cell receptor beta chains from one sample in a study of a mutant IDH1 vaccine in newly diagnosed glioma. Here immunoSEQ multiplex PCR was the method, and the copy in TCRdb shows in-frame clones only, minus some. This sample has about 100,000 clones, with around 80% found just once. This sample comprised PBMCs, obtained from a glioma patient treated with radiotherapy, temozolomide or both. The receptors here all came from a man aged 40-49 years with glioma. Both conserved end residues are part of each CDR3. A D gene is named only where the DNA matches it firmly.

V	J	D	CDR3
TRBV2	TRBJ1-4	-	CASSEALIRGFKELFF
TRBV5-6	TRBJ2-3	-	CASSLPAAPTQYF
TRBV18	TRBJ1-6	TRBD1	CASSPRTGSSPLHF
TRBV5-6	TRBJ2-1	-	CASSGDYLVEQFF
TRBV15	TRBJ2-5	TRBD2	CATSTGLATYQETQYF
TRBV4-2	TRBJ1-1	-	CASSQAYRGRWGTEAFF
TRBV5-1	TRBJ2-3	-	CASSLSLPDTQYF
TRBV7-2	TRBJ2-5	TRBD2	CASSSSGAQETQYF
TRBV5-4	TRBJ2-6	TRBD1	CASSIGQGVSGANVLTF
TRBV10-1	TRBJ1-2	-	CASGSGRNYGYTF
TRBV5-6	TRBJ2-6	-	CASSWPGANVLTF
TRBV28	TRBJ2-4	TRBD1	CASQTLTQGTKNIQYF
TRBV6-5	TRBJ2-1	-	CASSYSFDYEQFF
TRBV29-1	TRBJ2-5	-	CSVGDRFQETQYF
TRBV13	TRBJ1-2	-	CASSILTGREYTF
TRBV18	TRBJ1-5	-	CASGTDTSNQPQHF
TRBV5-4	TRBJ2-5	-	CASSLGLGDQTQYF
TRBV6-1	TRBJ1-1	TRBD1	CASSERTGDTEAFF
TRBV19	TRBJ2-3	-	CASSVTDTQYF
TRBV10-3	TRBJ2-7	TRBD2	CAITERRESYEQYF
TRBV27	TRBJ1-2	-	CASSLGPGYDYGYTF
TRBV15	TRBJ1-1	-	CATSRDRVGTEAFF
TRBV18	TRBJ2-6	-	CASSPGTPGGANVLTF
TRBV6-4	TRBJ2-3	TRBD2	CASSELAGANTDTQYF
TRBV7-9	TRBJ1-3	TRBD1	CASSRRQGLSGNTIYF
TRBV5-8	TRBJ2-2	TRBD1	CASSDSGTGGFGELFF
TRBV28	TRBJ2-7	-	CASSPPGYYEQYF
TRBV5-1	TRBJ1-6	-	CASATGREASPLHF
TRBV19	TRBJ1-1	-	CASSPANTEAFF
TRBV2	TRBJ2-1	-	CASSPAENEQFF
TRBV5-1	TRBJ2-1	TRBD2	CASSLRTSGNEQFF
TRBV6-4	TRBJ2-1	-	CASGPGILEYNEQFF
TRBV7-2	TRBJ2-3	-	CASSLMEADTQYF
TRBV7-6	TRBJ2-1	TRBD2	CASSLYGLAGPEQFF
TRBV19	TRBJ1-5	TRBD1	CASGDRVKSYQPQHF
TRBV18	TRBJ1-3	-	CASSPATNGAGNTIYF
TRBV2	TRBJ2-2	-	CASRAGASGNTGELFF
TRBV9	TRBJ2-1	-	CASSVASKNEQFF
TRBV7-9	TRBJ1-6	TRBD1	CASSLVAGGNSPLHF